This T cell receptor (beta chain) emerged from a study of blood T cell repertoires in COVID-19. In the authors' methods: Using reference gene primer amplification, nucleated cell counts were estimated. The data were produced by immunoSEQ multiplex PCR, yet TCRdb's version contains in-frame clones alone and is incomplete. Clonal size and the V and J genes are those of that table, whereas D and trimming came from the DNA. The profile shows 70,000 to 95,000 clones, roughly four fifths of them singletons. With 2 bases removed from V and 8 bases from J, the gap between germline ends came to 14 bases. Per the germline V gene, CDR1 is SGDLS and CDR2 is YYNGEE. This CDR3 contains 14 residues.

This chain joins TRBV9 and TRBJ2-1; D remains unclear. Sequenced material: peripheral blood. This sequence was found in a woman between 55 and 75 years old with acute or convalescent COVID-19. The CDR3 protein is CASSVDNSPDEQFF. CDR3 DNA: TGTGCCAGCAGCGTTGATAATAGCCCGGATGAGCAGTTCTTC.